This is a list of T cell receptor beta chains from one sample in a study of chemoradiotherapy in HPV16-positive cancers. The data were produced by immunoSEQ multiplex PCR, yet TCRdb's version contains in-frame clones alone and is incomplete. The sample lists thousands of clones; 70% to 80% were seen once. The source was tumor tissue, collected from a patient who underwent chemoradiotherapy. The source is a human donor with HPV-associated anogenital cancer. Both conserved end residues are part of each CDR3. The D gene is left open where the match is weak. Clone size is shown for a subset of rows, as once, few, many or a class of expanded clone.

size,length,V,D,J,CDR3,DNA
.,14,TRBV30,.,TRBJ2-7,CAWSSGGSSYEQYF,TGTGCCTGGAGTAGCGGTGGATCCTCCTACGAGCAGTACTTC
.,11,TRBV29-1,.,TRBJ1-1,CSVIVIGGAFF,TGCAGCGTTATAGTAATCGGAGGAGCTTTCTTT
.,14,TRBV7-9,TRBD1,TRBJ1-1,CASSSLDRGSVAFF,TGTGCCAGCAGCTCCTTAGACAGGGGGTCAGTAGCTTTCTTT
.,15,TRBV6-5,.,TRBJ1-4,CASTPGILPGEKLFF,TGTGCCAGCACCCCCGGGATCCTACCGGGGGAAAAACTGTTTTTT
.,15,TRBV28,TRBD1,TRBJ1-6,CASSLSQGVDSPLHF,TGTGCCAGCAGTTTAAGTCAGGGGGTGGATTCACCCCTCCACTTT
.,15,TRBV5-8,.,TRBJ1-2,CASSWGTVGNYGYTF,TGTGCCAGCAGCTGGGGGACGGTGGGGAACTATGGCTACACCTTC
.,16,TRBV4-1,TRBD2,TRBJ2-5,CASSQVTSGGQETQYF,TGCGCCAGCAGCCAAGTTACGAGCGGGGGGCAAGAGACCCAGTACTTC
.,16,TRBV2,TRBD1,TRBJ1-1,CASSEDPGQGAAEAFF,TGTGCCAGCAGTGAAGACCCGGGACAGGGGGCGGCTGAAGCTTTCTTT
.,15,TRBV6-5,.,TRBJ2-5,CASSYSPGRLETQYF,TGTGCCAGCAGTTATTCACCCGGGAGACTAGAGACCCAGTACTTC
.,19,TRBV7-6,.,TRBJ2-6,CASSLFSRLTDSGANVLTF,TGTGCCAGCAGCTTATTTTCGCGACTTACTGACTCTGGGGCCAACGTCCTGACTTTC
.,14,TRBV4-2,.,TRBJ1-1,CASSQDRQHTEAFF,TGTGCCAGCAGCCAAGATCGACAGCACACTGAAGCTTTCTTT
.,12,TRBV19,TRBD2,TRBJ2-3,CETGGMPDTQYF,TGTGAGACGGGGGGGATGCCAGATACGCAGTATTTT
.,14,TRBV6-1,.,TRBJ2-1,CALSGAYSYNEQFF,TGTGCCCTTTCGGGGGCCTACTCCTACAATGAGCAGTTCTTC
.,13,TRBV11-2,.,TRBJ1-1,CASSLGVNTEAFF,TGTGCCAGCAGCTTAGGAGTAAACACTGAAGCTTTCTTT
.,15,TRBV28,TRBD1,TRBJ1-2,CASSLGDRGDWGYTF,TGTGCCAGCAGTTTGGGGGACAGGGGAGATTGGGGCTACACCTTC
large,12,TRBV2,.,TRBJ2-7,CASEKRDDWQYF,TGTGCCAGCGAAAAAAGGGACGATTGGCAGTACTTC
.,15,TRBV7-9,.,TRBJ2-2,CASSQGFANTGELFF,TGTGCCAGCAGCCAAGGGTTCGCCAACACCGGGGAGCTGTTTTTT
once,13,TRBV2,.,TRBJ1-6,CASSGQPNSPLHF,TGTGCCAGCAGTGGTCAGCCAAATTCACCCCTCCACTTT
.,13,TRBV28,TRBD1,TRBJ1-1,CASSPNRGSEAFF,TGTGCCAGCAGTCCAAACAGGGGCTCTGAAGCTTTCTTT
.,16,TRBV7-2,.,TRBJ2-5,CASSLAAGADQETQYF,TGTGCCAGCAGCTTAGCGGCCGGGGCCGACCAAGAGACCCAGTACTTC